The present T cell receptor (beta chain) was sequenced within a study of neurological immune-mediated disorders. The study's findings and limits: HTLV-1-associated myelopathy had the most TCR clonal expansion, while multiple sclerosis had the least, a level that fell below healthy controls.

There are many counts of this clonotype. Antigen specificity is unknown. The output of every sequencing run exceeded 190 million TCR-beta sequences, derived from 15-18 subjects. TCRdb reanalysed the 5' RACE reads using MiXCR and keeps one entry per CDR3 protein. The sample has under 130,000 distinct CDR3 sequences; less than 14% are singletons. The time point here: longitudinal time-point 3. The study built unsorted libraries from 2 million PBMCs kept at -80 C. This CDR3 comprises 16 residues. The ends lost 3 bases at V and 4 bases at J; junction bases unmatched: 10. Germline-derived CDR1 and CDR2 are ENHRY and SYGVKD.

V is TRBV10-3 and J is TRBJ2-7; TRBD1 matches 9 bases. The sequencing input was PBMCs. This receptor was taken from a female donor with HTLV-1-associated myelopathy (HAM/TSP). For the CDR3, the DNA is TGTGCCATCAGTGACCCTGGGACAGGGTCAGCTTACGAGCAGTACTTC. Translating it yields CAISDPGTGSAYEQYF.